This passage covers 25 T cell receptor beta chains from one sample sequenced in a study of blood T cell repertoires in COVID-19. Using immunoSEQ multiplex PCR, the repertoire was profiled, and TCRdb retains in-frame clones only, with some absent. The sample holds about 440,000 clones, roughly 88% seen once. The sample comprised PBMCs or T cells enriched from blood (not recorded which). These receptors came from a young man who had recovered from COVID-19.

The genes are TRBV11-2 and TRBJ1-1; 10 positions match TRBD1. Germline lookup yields CDR1 SGHAT and CDR2 FQNNGV. CDR3 length equals 15 residues. Trimming took 3 bases from V and 5 from J; bases not matched to a gene: 6. The CDR3 sequence: CASSFPGQGRTEAFF. CDR3 bases: TGTGCCAGCAGCTTCCCGGGACAGGGGAGAACTGAAGCTTTCTTT.

The rearrangement uses TRBV19 and TRBJ1-5; D call uncertain. There are 16 residues in the CDR3. The ends were cut back, 5 bases at V and 1 base at J, with 15 bases in the middle. CDR1 is LNHDA, CDR2 SQIVND, per germline (reference sequence). This CDR3 is CASSVWGGGSNQPQHF. CDR3 DNA sequence: TGTGCCAGTAGTGTGTGGGGAGGAGGAAGCAATCAGCCCCAGCATTTT.

J is TRBJ1-1 and V is TRBV27; D call uncertain. Trimming left V 3 bases short and J 5 bases short, with 10 bases between. The CDR3 is made up of 13 amino acids. The germline CDR1 and CDR2 sequences are MNHEY and SMNVEV (reference sequence). The CDR3 DNA follows: TGTGCCAGCAGTTTTGCGGGTGGAACTGAAGCTTTCTTT. As protein: CASSFAGGTEAFF.

This chain connects TRBV10-1 to TRBJ2-1; possibly TRBD2 for D (5 bases). V gave up 0 bases and J gave up 10 bases, with 13 bases separating them. Germline lookup yields CDR1 WNHNN and CDR2 SYGVQD (reference sequence). This CDR3 has 14 amino acids. CDR3 DNA: TGCGCCAGCAGTGAGTCGAACTCGGGCGGGGAGCAGTTCTTC. Amino acids: CASSESNSGGEQFF.

Only a few counts were recorded for this clone. Other DNA variants within this sample encode the same CDR3. This chain links TRBV18 with TRBJ1-1; a possible D gene is TRBD1 (6 bases). Trimming cost V 3 bases and J 1 base, with 6 bases left between them. The CDR3 has 13 amino acids. The V gene's germline CDR1 is KGHSH and CDR2 LQKENI. CDR3 nucleotides: TGTGCCAGCTCACCGACAGGGAACACTGAAGCTTTCTTT. This encodes CASSPTGNTEAFF.

This sequence joins TRBV19 and TRBJ2-1, with TRBD2 matching 8 bases. This CDR3 has 16 amino acids. The ends lost 5 bases at V and 0 bases at J; junction bases unmatched: 6. The germline CDR1 and CDR2 sequences are LNHDA and SQIVND (reference sequence). CDR3 DNA sequence: TGTGCCAGTAGTGGTCAAAGCGGGAGCTCCTACAATGAGCAGTTCTTC. The encoded protein is CASSGQSGSSYNEQFF.

In this sample, this clone turned up once. The chain has TRBV30 and TRBJ1-2, with D tentatively TRBD1 (6 bases). Per germline, CDR1 GTSNPN and CDR2 SVGIG (reference sequence). The CDR3 is 14 residues long. Between the trimmed V and J ends, which lost 0 bases and 4 bases, there was a span of 12 bases. The CDR3 region is CAWSVWGPGYGYTF. CDR3 coding DNA: TGTGCCTGGAGTGTATGGGGGCCTGGCTATGGCTACACCTTC.

V is TRBV9 and J is TRBJ1-5, with a weak D call TRBD1 (6 bases). This CDR3 is built from 14 residues. Trimming left V 4 bases short and J 9 bases short, with 17 bases between. CDR1 is SGDLS and CDR2 is YYNGEE in the germline V gene. The CDR3 spells CASSPGGPYSPQHF. DNA of the CDR3: TGTGCCAGCAGCCCGGGGGGCCCCTATTCGCCCCAGCATTTT. Full variable domain (outside the CDR3, taken from reference TRBV9 and TRBJ1-5): DSGVTQTPKHLITATGQRVTLRCSPRSGDLSVYWYQQSLDQGLQFLIQYYNGEERAKGNILERFSAQQFPDLHSELNLSSLELGDSALYFCASSPGGPYSPQHFGDGTRLSIL.

The V call is TRBV9, the J call TRBJ2-1; TRBD2 matches at 12 bases. Germline V gives CDR1 SGDLS, CDR2 YYNGEE. Germline trimming cut 4 bases from V and 8 bases from J; bases unmatched to any gene: 7. The CDR3 has 15 amino acids. CDR3 bases: TGTGCCAGCAGCCCTACGGGACTAGCGGGTTATGAGCAGTTCTTC. It encodes CASSPTGLAGYEQFF. The variable domain in full, with the rest retrieved from reference TRBV9 and TRBJ2-1, is DSGVTQTPKHLITATGQRVTLRCSPRSGDLSVYWYQQSLDQGLQFLIQYYNGEERAKGNILERFSAQQFPDLHSELNLSSLELGDSALYFCASSPTGLAGYEQFFGPGTRLTVL.

The chain recombines TRBV5-5 with TRBJ2-5, with D maybe TRBD1 (6 bases). V dropped 1 base and J dropped 3 bases, with 7 bases sitting between them. The CDR3 runs 13 residues. The germline V gene encodes CDR1 SGHKS and CDR2 YYEKEE (reference sequence). CDR3 residues: CASSLPGEETQYF. CDR3 DNA sequence: TGTGCCAGCAGCTTGCCAGGGGAAGAGACCCAGTACTTC.

The chain couples TRBV28 to TRBJ2-7; the match to TRBD1 covers 9 bases. The length of the CDR3 is 14 residues. Losses at the gene ends were 6 bases for V and 2 bases for J; bases not matched to a gene: 5. Germline assignment: CDR1 MDHEN and CDR2 SYDVKM. CDR3 region: CASSRQGGTYEQYF. The CDR3 DNA reads as TGTGCCAGCAGCCGACAGGGGGGTACCTACGAGCAGTACTTC.

The chain has TRBV5-4 and TRBJ1-1; TRBD1 matches 7 bases. V shed 4 bases and J 1 base; nucleotides not matched to a gene: 4. The CDR3 totals 14 residues. Germline CDR1 reads SGHNT; CDR2 reads YYREEE (reference sequence). The CDR3 sequence is CASSRGQTNTEAFF. CDR3 bases: TGTGCCAGCAGCCGGGGACAGACGAACACTGAAGCTTTCTTT. Full variable domain (remainder filled in from reference TRBV5-4 and TRBJ1-1): ETGVTQSPTHLIKTRGQQVTLRCSSQSGHNTVSWYQQALGQGPQFIFQYYREEENGRGNFPPRFSGLQFPNYSSELNVNALELDDSALYLCASSRGQTNTEAFFGQGTRLTVV.

The chain combines TRBV10-1 with TRBJ2-7; D ambiguous. V was trimmed by 5 bases and J by 5 bases, leaving 10 bases between them. CDR1 and CDR2 (germline): WNHNN, SYGVQD (reference sequence). The CDR3 contains 12 residues. The CDR3 region has the DNA TGCGCCAGCAGTTCGTTCTTCGACGAGCAGTACTTC. As protein: CASSSFFDEQYF.

This clone appeared a single time. Compared with germline, one end of the junction differs, possibly owing to a read error. The same CDR3 also results from other DNA sequences found in this sample. The gene calls are TRBV5-1 and TRBJ2-7, with TRBD1 identical over 8 bases. CDR1 is SGHRS, CDR2 YFSETQ, per germline. This CDR3 has 14 residues. The CDR3 is CASSLGNRGDEQYF. Here the CDR3 DNA reads TGCGCCAGCAGTTTGGGAAACAGGGGGGACGAGCAGTACTTC.

This chain links TRBV6-1 with TRBJ2-5; D may be TRBD1 (6 bases). CDR3 length: 12 amino acids. With 1 base removed from V and 7 bases from J, the gap between germline ends came to 7 bases. Per germline, CDR1 MNHNS and CDR2 SASEGT. CDR3 coding DNA: TGTGCCAGCAGTGAAGTACAGGGGACCCAGTACTTC. Protein: CASSEVQGTQYF.

This clone has just a few counts. CDR3 region: CAWSVRLNTEAFF. The DNA of the CDR3 is TGTGCCTGGAGTGTCCGGTTGAACACTGAAGCTTTCTTT. This chain connects TRBV30 to TRBJ1-1, with D unresolved. The CDR3 is 13 amino acids. Germline V CDR1 and CDR2: GTSNPN, SVGIG (reference sequence). V lost 0 bases to trimming and J lost 0 bases, with 5 bases between them. The whole variable domain, remainder taken from reference TRBV30 and TRBJ1-1, is SQTIHQWPATLVQPVGSPLSLECTVEGTSNPNLYWYRQAAGRGLQLLFYSVGIGQISSEVPQNLSASRPQDRQFILSSKKLLLSDSGFYLCAWSVRLNTEAFFGQGTRLTVV.

This clone was detected only once. This chain joins TRBV12-5 and TRBJ2-1; no firm D call. Looked up from germline, CDR1 is LGHNT and CDR2 is FRNRAP. The CDR3 extends over 16 amino acids. The ends were cut back, 4 bases at V and 0 bases at J, with 13 bases in the middle. CDR3 sequence (DNA): TGTGCTAGTGGTTCCCCTCCCTGGAGCTCCTACAATGAGCAGTTCTTC. This encodes CASGSPPWSSYNEQFF.

This chain uses TRBV6-2 or TRBV6-3 with TRBJ2-2; 10 bases line up with TRBD2. The CDR3 length is 18 residues. J was trimmed by 5 bases and V by 0 bases; bases with no gene match: 9. Looked up from germline, CDR1 is MNHEY and CDR2 is SVGEGT. The CDR3 here is CASSYSVVAGGWTGELFF. The CDR3 DNA follows: TGTGCCAGCAGTTACTCGGTGGTAGCGGGAGGTTGGACCGGGGAGCTGTTTTTT.

The CDR3 DNA is TGTGCCAGCAGCCAAGGTCTAGCGGGATCGGACGAGCAGTACTTC. Translation gives CASSQGLAGSDEQYF. The V gene is TRBV3-1 (or the pseudogene TRBV3-2), the J gene TRBJ2-7, with 9 bases aligning to TRBD2. The CDR3 covers 15 residues. Trimming removed 1 base from V and 5 bases from J; junction bases left unmatched: 6. Per the germline V gene, CDR1 is LGHDT and CDR2 is YNNKEL (reference sequence).

This chain links TRBV5-1 with TRBJ2-3, with 11 bases matching TRBD2. Germline V lookup: CDR1 SGHRS, CDR2 YFSETQ. This CDR3 is 15 amino acids long. Losses at the gene ends were 3 bases for V and 5 bases for J; bases not matched to a gene: 5. The CDR3 loop reads CASSSLAGGEDTQYF. The CDR3 bases are TGCGCCAGCAGCTCCCTAGCGGGAGGTGAAGATACGCAGTATTTT.

The chain joins TRBV11-2 to TRBJ1-1; 8 bases align to TRBD1. The CDR3 totals 17 residues. The trim removed 4 bases at V and 0 bases at J, leaving 10 bases unmatched. Germline CDR1 SGHAT, CDR2 FQNNGV. For the CDR3, the DNA is TGTGCCAGCAGCTATCGGGGGACAGGCTACATGAACACTGAAGCTTTCTTT. Translating gives CASSYRGTGYMNTEAFF.

There are a few counts of this clone. The gene calls are TRBV13 and TRBJ2-1; TRBD1 agrees at 7 bases. The CDR3 is 16 residues long. Germline-derived CDR1 and CDR2 are PRHDT and FYEKMQ (reference sequence). Trimming removed 5 bases from V and 0 bases from J; junction bases left unmatched: 7. Here the CDR3 DNA reads TGTGCCAGCAGCCCCACAGGGGAGTTCTCCTACAATGAGCAGTTCTTC. The encoded protein is CASSPTGEFSYNEQFF.

J is TRBJ1-1 and V is TRBV13; tentative D call: TRBD1 (6 bases). V gave up 2 bases and J gave up 2 bases, with 18 bases separating them. The CDR3 has 17 residues. Per the germline V gene, CDR1 is PRHDT and CDR2 is FYEKMQ (reference sequence). The CDR3 DNA follows: TGTGCCAGCAGCTTAAGGGGTAAACTACAGGGTAACACTGAAGCTTTCTTT. It encodes CASSLRGKLQGNTEAFF.

This clone has just one count. An end of the junction does not agree with germline; a read error may underlie this. The chain is built from TRBV11-2 and TRBJ1-2; 7 bases are a match to TRBD1. Germline values: CDR1 SGHAT, CDR2 FQNNGV. CDR3 length: 13 amino acids. CDR3 loop: CASSLDRAYGYTF. CDR3 DNA sequence: TGTGCCAGCAGCCTAGACAGGGCCTATGGCTACACCTTC.

This chain connects TRBV7-8 to TRBJ1-1, with D possibly matching TRBD1 (5 bases). Germline V gene sequence: CDR1 SGHVS, CDR2 FQNEAQ. CDR3 size: 15 residues. Trimming shortened V by 0 bases and J by 2 bases, and 10 bases separated the two germline ends. Written as DNA, the CDR3 is TGTGCCAGCAGCTTAGCGACGACAGTTAACACTGAAGCTTTCTTT. Its protein is CASSLATTVNTEAFF. Looking up the rest from reference TRBV7-8 and TRBJ1-1 gives the full variable domain: GAGVSQSPRYKVAKRGQDVALRCDPISGHVSLFWYQQALGQGPEFLTYFQNEAQLDKSGLPSDRFFAERPEGSVSTLKIQRTQQEDSAVYLCASSLATTVNTEAFFGQGTRLTVV.